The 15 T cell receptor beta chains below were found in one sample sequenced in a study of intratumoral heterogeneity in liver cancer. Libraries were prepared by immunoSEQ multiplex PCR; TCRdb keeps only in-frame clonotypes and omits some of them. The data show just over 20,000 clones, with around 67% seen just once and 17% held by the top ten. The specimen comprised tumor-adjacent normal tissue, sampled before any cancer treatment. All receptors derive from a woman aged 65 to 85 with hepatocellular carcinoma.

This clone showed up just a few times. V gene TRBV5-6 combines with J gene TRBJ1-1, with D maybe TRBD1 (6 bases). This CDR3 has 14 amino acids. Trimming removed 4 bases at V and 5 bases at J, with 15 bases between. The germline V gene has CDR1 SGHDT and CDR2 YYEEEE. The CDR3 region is CASSPWGRGTEAFF. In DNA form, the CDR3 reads TGTGCCAGCAGCCCCTGGGGGCGAGGAACTGAAGCTTTCTTT.

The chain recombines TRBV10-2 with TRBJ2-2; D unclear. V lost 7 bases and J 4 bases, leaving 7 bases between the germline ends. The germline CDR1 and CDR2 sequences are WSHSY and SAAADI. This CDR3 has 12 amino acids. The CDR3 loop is CASTDFTGELFF. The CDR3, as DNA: TGCGCCAGCACTGATTTCACCGGGGAGCTGTTTTTT.

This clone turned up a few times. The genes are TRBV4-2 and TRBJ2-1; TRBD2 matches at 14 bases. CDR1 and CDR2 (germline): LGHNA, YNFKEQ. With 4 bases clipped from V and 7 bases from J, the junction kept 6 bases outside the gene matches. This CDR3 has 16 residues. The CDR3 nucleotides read TGTGCCAGCAGCCGCCTCGGGACTAGCGGGGGAAATGAGCAGTTCTTC. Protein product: CASSRLGTSGGNEQFF.

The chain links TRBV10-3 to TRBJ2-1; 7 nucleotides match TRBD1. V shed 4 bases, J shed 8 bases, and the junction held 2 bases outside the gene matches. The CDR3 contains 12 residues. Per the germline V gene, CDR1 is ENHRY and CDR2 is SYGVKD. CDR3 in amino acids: CAISGDRDEQFF. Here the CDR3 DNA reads TGTGCCATCAGTGGAGACAGGGATGAGCAGTTCTTC.

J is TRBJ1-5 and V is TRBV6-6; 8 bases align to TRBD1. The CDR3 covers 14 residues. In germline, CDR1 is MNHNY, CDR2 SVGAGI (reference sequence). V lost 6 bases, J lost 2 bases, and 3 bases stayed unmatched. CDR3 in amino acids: CASRAGGGNQPQHF. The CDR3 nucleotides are TGTGCCAGCAGGGCAGGGGGCGGCAATCAGCCCCAGCATTTT.

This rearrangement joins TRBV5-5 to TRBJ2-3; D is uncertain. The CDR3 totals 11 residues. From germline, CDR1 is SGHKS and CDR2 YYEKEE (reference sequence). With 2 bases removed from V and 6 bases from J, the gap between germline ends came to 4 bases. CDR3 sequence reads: CASSLSDTQYF. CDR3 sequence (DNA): TGTGCCAGCAGCTTAAGTGATACGCAGTATTTT. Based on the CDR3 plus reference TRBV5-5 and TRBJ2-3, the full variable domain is DAGVTQSPTHLIKTRGQQVTLRCSPISGHKSVSWYQQVLGQGPQFIFQYYEKEERGRGNFPDRFSARQFPNYSSELNVNALLLGDSALYLCASSLSDTQYFGPGTRLTVL.

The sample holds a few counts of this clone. CDR3 protein: CASSTGHRADTQYF. The CDR3 coding sequence is TGTGCCAGCAGCACGGGCCACAGGGCAGATACGCAGTATTTT. The V and J genes are TRBV7-3 and TRBJ2-3; the D gene is possibly TRBD1 (6 bases). Per the germline V gene, CDR1 is SGHTA and CDR2 is FQGTGA. The V and J ends lost 5 bases and 4 bases respectively, with 13 bases between them. CDR3 size: 14 residues.

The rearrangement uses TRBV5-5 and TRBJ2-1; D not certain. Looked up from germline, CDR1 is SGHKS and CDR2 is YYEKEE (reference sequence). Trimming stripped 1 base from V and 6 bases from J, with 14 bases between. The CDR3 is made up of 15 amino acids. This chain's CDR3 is CASSLLSSSLNEQFF. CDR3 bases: TGTGCCAGCAGCTTGTTGAGCAGTTCCCTCAATGAGCAGTTCTTC.

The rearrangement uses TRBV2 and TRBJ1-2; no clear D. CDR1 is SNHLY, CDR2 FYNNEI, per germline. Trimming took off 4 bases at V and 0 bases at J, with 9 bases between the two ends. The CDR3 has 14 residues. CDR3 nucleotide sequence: TGTGCCAGCAGTGGGACGCACACTAACTATGGCTACACCTTC. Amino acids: CASSGTHTNYGYTF.

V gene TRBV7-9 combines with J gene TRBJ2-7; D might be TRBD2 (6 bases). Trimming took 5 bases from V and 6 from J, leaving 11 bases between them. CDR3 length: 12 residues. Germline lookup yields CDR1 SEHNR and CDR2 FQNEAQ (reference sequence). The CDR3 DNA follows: TGTGCCAGCAGCGTTTCGGAGGGCGAGCAGTACTTC. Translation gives CASSVSEGEQYF.

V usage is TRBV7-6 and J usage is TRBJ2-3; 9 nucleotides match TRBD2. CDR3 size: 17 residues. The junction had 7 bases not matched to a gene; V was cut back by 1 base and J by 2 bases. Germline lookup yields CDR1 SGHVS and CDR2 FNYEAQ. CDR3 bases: TGTGCCAGCAGCTTAGAGGCTAGCGGGGTCCTCACAGATACGCAGTATTTT. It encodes CASSLEASGVLTDTQYF.

CDR3 region: CASSASGTGVNEQFF. The CDR3 DNA follows: TGTGCCAGCAGCGCGTCCGGGACAGGGGTCAATGAGCAGTTCTTC. This chain uses TRBV9 with TRBJ2-1; 10 bases match TRBD1. This CDR3 spans 15 amino acids. Germline-derived CDR1 and CDR2 are SGDLS and YYNGEE. Trimming at V came to 3 bases and at J to 6 bases, leaving 6 bases not matched to a gene.

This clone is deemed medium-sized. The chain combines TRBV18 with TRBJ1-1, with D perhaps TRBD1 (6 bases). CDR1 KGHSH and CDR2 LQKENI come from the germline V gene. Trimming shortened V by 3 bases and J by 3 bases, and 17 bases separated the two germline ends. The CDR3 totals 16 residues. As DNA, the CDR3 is TGTGCCAGCTCACCTACCTCGGGGAGGGGGGACACTGAAGCTTTCTTT. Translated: CASSPTSGRGDTEAFF.

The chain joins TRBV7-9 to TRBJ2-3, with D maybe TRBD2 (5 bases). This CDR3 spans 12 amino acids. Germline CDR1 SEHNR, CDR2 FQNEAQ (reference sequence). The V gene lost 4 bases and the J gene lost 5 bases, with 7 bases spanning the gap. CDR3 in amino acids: CASSSEGDTQYF. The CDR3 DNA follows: TGTGCCAGCAGCTCAGAGGGAGATACGCAGTATTTT. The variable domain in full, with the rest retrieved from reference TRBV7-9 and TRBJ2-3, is DTGVSQNPRHKITKRGQNVTFRCDPISEHNRLYWYRQTLGQGPEFLTYFQNEAQLEKSRLLSDRFSAERPKGSFSTLEIQRTEQGDSAMYLCASSSEGDTQYFGPGTRLTVL.

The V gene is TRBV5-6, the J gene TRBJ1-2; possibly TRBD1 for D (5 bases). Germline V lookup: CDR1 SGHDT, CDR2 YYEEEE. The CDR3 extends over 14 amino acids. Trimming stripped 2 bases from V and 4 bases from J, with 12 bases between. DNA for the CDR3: TGTGCCAGCAGCTTTGACAGAGTGAGCTATGGCTACACCTTC. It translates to CASSFDRVSYGYTF.